These T cell receptor beta chains were read from a single sample in a study of T cell repertoires in ileal Crohn's disease. The protocol was immunoSEQ multiplex PCR, while the TCRdb copy is restricted to in-frame clones and leaves out a portion. The sample contains some 17,000 clones, about 75% of which appear only once. The sequenced sample consisted of ileal tissue. These TCRs come from an adult with Crohn's disease. The CDR3 runs from the conserved cysteine through the conserved F or W. Each record gives: J gene, clone size, D gene, V gene, CDR3 protein, CDR3 DNA. A D gene is named only where the DNA matches it firmly. Expanded clones are given a class, and other clones once, few, many or no size at all.

TRBJ2-1 | NA | TRBD1 | TRBV29-1 | CSVVGQGVGEQFF | TGCAGCGTTGTGGGACAGGGGGTTGGTGAGCAGTTCTTC
TRBJ2-5 | NA | TRBD1 | TRBV5-1 | CASSLGPGQIGETQYF | TGCGCCAGCAGCTTGGGACCGGGACAGATAGGAGAGACCCAGTACTTC
TRBJ2-3 | NA | TRBD2 | TRBV4-2 | CASSQDIYAGTSSTDTQYF | TGTGCCAGCAGCCAAGATATATATGCCGGGACTAGCAGCACAGATACGCAGTATTTT
TRBJ1-1 | NA | TRBD1 | TRBV6-5 | CASSYGDRNTEAFF | TGTGCCAGCAGTTACGGGGACAGGAACACTGAAGCTTTCTTT
TRBJ2-6 | NA | NA | TRBV4-1 | CASSQARAGANVLTF | TGCGCCAGCAGCCAAGCCAGGGCCGGGGCCAACGTCCTGACTTTC
TRBJ1-4 | NA | TRBD1 | TRBV11-2 | CASSPWTGDEKLFF | TGTGCCAGCAGCCCTTGGACAGGGGATGAAAAACTGTTTTTT
TRBJ2-3 | NA | NA | TRBV7-9 | CASSLAGGSTDTQYF | TGTGCCAGCAGCTTAGCGGGGGGTAGCACAGATACGCAGTATTTT
TRBJ2-5 | NA | TRBD2 | TRBV5-1 | CASSQNPSGGAETQYF | TGCGCCAGCAGCCAGAACCCTAGCGGGGGGGCCGAGACCCAGTACTTC
TRBJ2-2 | NA | NA | TRBV2 | CASNPPASAGELFF | TGTGCCAGCAACCCCCCGGCTAGCGCCGGGGAGCTGTTTTTT
TRBJ2-7 | NA | TRBD2 | TRBV9 | CASSSTGLAGAEQYF | TGTGCCAGCAGCAGTACAGGACTAGCGGGAGCCGAGCAGTACTTC
TRBJ1-4 | NA | TRBD1 | TRBV18 | CASSPTTGGDEKLFF | TGTGCCAGCTCACCCACAACAGGGGGCGATGAAAAACTGTTTTTT
TRBJ1-6 | NA | NA | TRBV6-1 | CASSEGTGTRGSPLHF | TGTGCCAGCAGTGAAGGAACGGGAACCCGGGGTTCACCCCTCCACTTT
TRBJ2-1 | NA | TRBD1 | TRBV9 | CASSEGQWIPFGEQFF | TGTGCCAGCAGCGAGGGACAGTGGATCCCTTTCGGTGAGCAGTTCTTC
TRBJ1-2 | NA | NA | TRBV7-9 | CASSFGDYGYTF | TGTGCCAGCAGCTTCGGAGACTATGGCTACACCTTC
TRBJ1-6 | NA | TRBD1 | TRBV5-1 | CASSLTPIAGGSSYNSPLHF | TGCGCCAGCAGCTTGACCCCGATTGCAGGGGGCTCCTCCTATAATTCACCTCTCCACTTT
TRBJ2-6 | few | TRBD1 | TRBV6-1 | CASSEARLRGLRGANVLTF | TGTGCCAGCAGTGAAGCGCGTCTGAGGGGGCTAAGAGGGGCCAACGTCCTGACTTTC
TRBJ1-2 | NA | NA | TRBV28 | CASSLSGVEGDYGYTF | TGTGCCAGCAGTTTATCGGGGGTCGAAGGGGACTATGGCTACACCTTC
TRBJ1-1 | NA | NA | TRBV11-2 | CASSLAGQSNTEAFF | TGTGCCAGCAGCTTAGCAGGGCAGTCGAACACTGAAGCTTTCTTT
TRBJ2-5 | NA | TRBD1 | TRBV5-1 | CASSNGQARETQYF | TGCGCCAGCAGCAACGGACAGGCGAGGGAGACCCAGTACTTC
TRBJ2-1 | NA | TRBD2 | TRBV27 | CASSPLAGRYNEQFF | TGTGCCAGCAGCCCCCTAGCGGGGAGGTACAATGAGCAGTTCTTC
TRBJ1-2 | NA | NA | TRBV2 | CASSEQEAEYYGYTF | TGTGCCAGCAGTGAACAGGAGGCGGAGTACTATGGCTACACCTTC
TRBJ2-3 | NA | NA | TRBV7-6 | CASSFGGRADTQYF | TGTGCCAGCAGCTTCGGTGGGCGTGCAGATACGCAGTATTTT
TRBJ1-2 | few | TRBD1 | TRBV6-1 | CASSEGPTGTGGRRYTF | TGTGCCAGCAGTGAAGGCCCAACCGGGACAGGGGGCCGCCGCTACACCTTC
TRBJ2-1 | NA | NA | TRBV5-4 | CASSYGQHNEQFF | TGTGCCAGCAGCTACGGACAGCACAATGAGCAGTTCTTC
TRBJ2-7 | NA | NA | TRBV2 | CASTIGDYEQYF | TGTGCCAGCACGATCGGGGACTACGAGCAGTACTTC
TRBJ2-5 | few | TRBD1 | TRBV9 | CASSVLGTGGAETQYF | TGTGCCAGCAGCGTATTAGGTACAGGGGGCGCGGAGACCCAGTACTTC
TRBJ1-3 | NA | TRBD1 | TRBV5-4 | CASSSRQGVLGNTIYF | TGTGCCAGCAGCTCGAGACAGGGGGTTTTAGGAAACACCATATATTTT
TRBJ1-2 | once | NA | TRBV6-5 | CASGSGAGYTF | TGTGCCAGCGGAAGCGGAGCTGGCTACACCTTC
TRBJ1-2 | NA | TRBD1 | TRBV19 | CASMNPTRTGDLGVNYGYTF | TGTGCCAGTATGAACCCCACCAGAACAGGGGATCTAGGAGTCAACTATGGCTACACCTTC
TRBJ1-2 | few | NA | TRBV2 | CASRFRGPYGYTF | TGTGCCAGCAGATTCAGGGGACCCTATGGCTACACCTTC
TRBJ1-3 | few | TRBD1 | TRBV11-2 | CASSFSQGSGNTIYF | TGTGCCAGCAGCTTCTCACAGGGGTCAGGAAACACCATATATTTT
TRBJ2-1 | NA | TRBD2 | TRBV5-1 | CASSLDSGRDEQFF | TGCGCCAGCAGCTTGGATAGCGGGAGGGATGAGCAGTTCTTC
TRBJ2-7 | medium-sized | NA | TRBV7-9 | CASSMDRGEQYF | TGTGCCAGCAGCATGGACAGAGGCGAGCAGTACTTC
TRBJ2-2 | NA | TRBD2 | TRBV30 | CAWSPAGVDTGELFF | TGTGCCTGGAGTCCGGCGGGAGTGGATACCGGGGAGCTGTTTTTT
TRBJ1-2 | NA | NA | TRBV5-4 | CASSSTGNYGYTF | TGTGCCAGCAGCTCCACAGGGAACTATGGCTACACCTTC
TRBJ2-7 | NA | NA | TRBV4-1 | CASSQQGPGHYEQYF | TGCGCCAGCAGCCAGCAGGGGCCCGGCCACTACGAGCAGTACTTC
TRBJ1-4 | NA | TRBD1 | TRBV20-1 | CSAPQGGKLFF | TGCAGTGCGCCACAGGGGGGAAAACTGTTTTTT
TRBJ1-1 | NA | TRBD1 | TRBV29-1 | CSVRDRVGTEAFF | TGCAGCGTGCGGGACAGGGTGGGAACTGAAGCTTTCTTT
TRBJ2-1 | few | TRBD2 | TRBV27 | CASSSSGTIWANEQFF | TGTGCCAGCAGTAGTAGCGGGACAATTTGGGCCAATGAGCAGTTCTTC
TRBJ2-1 | NA | TRBD2 | TRBV5-1 | CASRLTSGASYNEQFF | TGCGCCAGCAGACTGACTAGCGGGGCCTCTTACAATGAGCAGTTCTTC
TRBJ1-1 | NA | TRBD1 | TRBV6-5 | CAAGTGGIGEAFF | TGTGCCGCGGGGACAGGGGGTATAGGTGAAGCTTTCTTT
TRBJ2-7 | NA | NA | TRBV18 | CASSPQDFSYEQYF | TGTGCCAGCTCACCACAGGACTTCTCTTACGAGCAGTACTTC
TRBJ2-1 | NA | NA | TRBV14 | CASSPRLNNEQFF | TGTGCCAGCAGCCCGCGACTAAACAATGAGCAGTTCTTC
TRBJ2-7 | NA | NA | TRBV25-1 | CASSELNSYEQYF | TGTGCCAGCAGTGAATTAAACAGCTACGAGCAGTACTTC
TRBJ2-3 | once | NA | TRBV18 | CASSVTVTDTQYF | TGTGCCAGCTCGGTGACAGTGACAGATACGCAGTATTTT
TRBJ2-1 | few | TRBD1 | TRBV7-9 | CASTLTGTGWDEQFF | TGTGCCAGCACCCTAACCGGGACAGGGTGGGATGAGCAGTTCTTC
TRBJ1-1 | once | NA | TRBV5-1 | CASSLLVENTEAFF | TGCGCCAGCAGCTTGTTGGTAGAGAACACTGAAGCTTTCTTT
TRBJ1-6 | NA | TRBD1 | TRBV5-4 | CASSSGQGSSPLHF | TGTGCCAGCAGCTCTGGACAGGGGTCTTCACCCCTCCACTTT
TRBJ2-3 | NA | TRBD2 | TRBV9 | CASSVGTSGFTDTQYF | TGTGCCAGCAGCGTAGGGACTAGCGGATTCACAGATACGCAGTATTTT
TRBJ1-6 | NA | NA | TRBV21-1 | CASSKRGDRGSPLHF | TGTGCCAGCAGCAAAAGAGGGGACAGGGGTTCACCCCTCCACTTT
TRBJ2-5 | once | TRBD1 | TRBV9 | CASSVAGTGGEETQYF | TGTGCCAGCAGCGTAGCGGGGACAGGGGGCGAGGAGACCCAGTACTTC
TRBJ2-7 | NA | TRBD2 | TRBV9 | CASSGQPGQGLAGEQYF | TGTGCCAGCAGCGGACAGCCGGGACAGGGACTAGCGGGCGAGCAGTACTTC
TRBJ2-2 | NA | TRBD2 | TRBV5-1 | CASSRTGTSGRMGTGELFF | TGCGCCAGCAGCAGGACCGGGACTAGCGGGAGGATGGGCACCGGGGAGCTGTTTTTT